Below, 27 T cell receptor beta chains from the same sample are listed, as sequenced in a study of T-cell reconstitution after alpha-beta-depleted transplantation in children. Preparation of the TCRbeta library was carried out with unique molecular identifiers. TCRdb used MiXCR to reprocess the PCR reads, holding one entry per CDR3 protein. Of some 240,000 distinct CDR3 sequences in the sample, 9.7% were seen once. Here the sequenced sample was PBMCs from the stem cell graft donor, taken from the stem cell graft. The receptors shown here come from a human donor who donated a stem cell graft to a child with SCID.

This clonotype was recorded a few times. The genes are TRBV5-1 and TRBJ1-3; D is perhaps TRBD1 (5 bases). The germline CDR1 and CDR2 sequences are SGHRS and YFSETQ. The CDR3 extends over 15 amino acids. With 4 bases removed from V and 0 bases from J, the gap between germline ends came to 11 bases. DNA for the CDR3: TGCGCCAGCAGCCAAGGGACCGACTCTGGAAACACCATATATTTT. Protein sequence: CASSQGTDSGNTIYF.

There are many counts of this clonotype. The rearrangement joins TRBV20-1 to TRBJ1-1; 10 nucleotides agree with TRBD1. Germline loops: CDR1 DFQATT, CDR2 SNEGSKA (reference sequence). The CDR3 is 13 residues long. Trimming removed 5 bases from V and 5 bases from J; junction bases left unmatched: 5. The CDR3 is CSAGGQGETEAFF. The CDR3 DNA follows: TGCAGTGCTGGAGGACAGGGGGAAACTGAAGCTTTCTTT.

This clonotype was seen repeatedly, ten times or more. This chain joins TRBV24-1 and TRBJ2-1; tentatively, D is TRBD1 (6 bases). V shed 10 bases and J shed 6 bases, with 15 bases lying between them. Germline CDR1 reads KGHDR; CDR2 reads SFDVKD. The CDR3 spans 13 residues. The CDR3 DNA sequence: TGTGCCACAACAGGGTATCAGGGCAATGAGCAGTTCTTC. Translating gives CATTGYQGNEQFF.

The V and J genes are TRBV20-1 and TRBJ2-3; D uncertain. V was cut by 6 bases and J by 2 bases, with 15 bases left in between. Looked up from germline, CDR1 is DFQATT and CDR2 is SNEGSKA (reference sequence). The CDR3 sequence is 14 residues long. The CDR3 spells CSADGTLSTDTQYF. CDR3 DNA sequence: TGCAGTGCCGATGGTACCTTATCCACAGATACGCAGTATTTT.

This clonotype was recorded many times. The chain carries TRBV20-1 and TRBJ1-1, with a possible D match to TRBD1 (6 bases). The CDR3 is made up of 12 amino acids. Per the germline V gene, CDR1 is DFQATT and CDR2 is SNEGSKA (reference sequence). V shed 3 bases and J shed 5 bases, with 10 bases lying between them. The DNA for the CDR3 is TGCAGTGCTAGTAGGGGGGAAACTGAAGCTTTCTTT. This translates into CSASRGETEAFF.

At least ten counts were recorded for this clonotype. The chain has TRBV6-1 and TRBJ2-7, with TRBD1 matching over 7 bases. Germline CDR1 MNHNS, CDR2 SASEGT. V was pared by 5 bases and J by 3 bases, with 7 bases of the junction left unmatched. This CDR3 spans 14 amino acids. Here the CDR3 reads CASSTRDSHYEQYF. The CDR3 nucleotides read TGTGCCAGCAGTACGAGGGACAGCCACTACGAGCAGTACTTC.

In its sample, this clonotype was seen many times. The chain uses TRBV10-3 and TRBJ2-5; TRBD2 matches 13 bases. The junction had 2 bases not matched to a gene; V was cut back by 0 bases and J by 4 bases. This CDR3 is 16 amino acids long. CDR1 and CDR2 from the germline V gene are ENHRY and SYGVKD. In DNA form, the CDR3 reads TGTGCCATCAGTGAGTCTACTAGCGGGGGGGGAGAGACCCAGTACTTC. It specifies CAISESTSGGGETQYF.

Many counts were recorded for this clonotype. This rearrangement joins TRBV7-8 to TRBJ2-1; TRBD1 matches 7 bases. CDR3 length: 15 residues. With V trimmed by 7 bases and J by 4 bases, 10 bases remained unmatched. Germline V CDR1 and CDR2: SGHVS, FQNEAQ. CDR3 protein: CASINRDSLYNEQFF. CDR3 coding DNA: TGTGCCAGCATCAACCGGGACAGCCTGTACAATGAGCAGTTCTTC.

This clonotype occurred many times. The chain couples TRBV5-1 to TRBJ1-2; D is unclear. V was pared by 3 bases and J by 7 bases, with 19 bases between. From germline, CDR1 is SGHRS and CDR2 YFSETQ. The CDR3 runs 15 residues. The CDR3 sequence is CASSSEWLVGVGYTF. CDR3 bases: TGCGCCAGCAGCTCGGAATGGCTTGTAGGAGTTGGCTACACCTTC. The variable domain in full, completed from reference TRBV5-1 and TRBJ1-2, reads KAGVTQTPRYLIKTRGQQVTLSCSPISGHRSVSWYQQTPGQGLQFLFEYFSETQRNKGNFPGRFSGRQFSNSRSEMNVSTLELGDSALYLCASSSEWLVGVGYTFGSGTRLTVV.

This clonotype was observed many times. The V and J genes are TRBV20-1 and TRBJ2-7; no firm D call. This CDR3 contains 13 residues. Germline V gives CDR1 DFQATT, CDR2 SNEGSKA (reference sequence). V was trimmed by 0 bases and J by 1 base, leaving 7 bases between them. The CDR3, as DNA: TGCAGTGCTAGAGATGGCAGGTCCTACGAGCAGTACTTC. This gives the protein CSARDGRSYEQYF.

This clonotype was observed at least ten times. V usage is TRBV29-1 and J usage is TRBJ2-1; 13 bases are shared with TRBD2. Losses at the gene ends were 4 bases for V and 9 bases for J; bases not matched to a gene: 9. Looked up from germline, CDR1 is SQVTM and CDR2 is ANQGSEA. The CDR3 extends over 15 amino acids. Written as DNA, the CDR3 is TGCAGCGTTGCTGCACTAGCGGGGGGGCTGGGTGAGCAGTTCTTC. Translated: CSVAALAGGLGEQFF.

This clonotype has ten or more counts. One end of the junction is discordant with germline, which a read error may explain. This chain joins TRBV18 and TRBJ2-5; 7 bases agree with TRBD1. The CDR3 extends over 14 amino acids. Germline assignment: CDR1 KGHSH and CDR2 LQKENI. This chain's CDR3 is CASSPLDRQGTQYF. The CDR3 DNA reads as TGTGCCAGCTCACCGCTGGACAGGCAAGGGACCCAGTACTTC.

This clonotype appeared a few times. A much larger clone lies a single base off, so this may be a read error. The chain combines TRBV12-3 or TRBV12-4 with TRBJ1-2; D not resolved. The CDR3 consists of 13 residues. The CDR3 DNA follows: TGTGCCAGCAGTTTGGAACAGAGCTATGGCGACACCTTC. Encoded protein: CASSLEQSYGDTF.

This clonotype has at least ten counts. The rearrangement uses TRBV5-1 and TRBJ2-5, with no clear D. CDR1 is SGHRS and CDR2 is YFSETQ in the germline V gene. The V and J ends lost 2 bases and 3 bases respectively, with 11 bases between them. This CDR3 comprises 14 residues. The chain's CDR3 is CASSFTGWEETQYF. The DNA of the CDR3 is TGCGCCAGCAGCTTCACGGGTTGGGAAGAGACCCAGTACTTC. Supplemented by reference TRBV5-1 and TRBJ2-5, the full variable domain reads KAGVTQTPRYLIKTRGQQVTLSCSPISGHRSVSWYQQTPGQGLQFLFEYFSETQRNKGNFPGRFSGRQFSNSRSEMNVSTLELGDSALYLCASSFTGWEETQYFGPGTRLLVL.

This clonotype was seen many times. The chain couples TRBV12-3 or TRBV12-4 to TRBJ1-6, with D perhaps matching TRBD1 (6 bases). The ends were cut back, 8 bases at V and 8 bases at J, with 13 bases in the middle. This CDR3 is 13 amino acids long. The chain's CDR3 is CASSRGTHSPLHF. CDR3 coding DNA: TGTGCCAGCTCTAGGGGGACCCATTCACCCCTCCACTTT.

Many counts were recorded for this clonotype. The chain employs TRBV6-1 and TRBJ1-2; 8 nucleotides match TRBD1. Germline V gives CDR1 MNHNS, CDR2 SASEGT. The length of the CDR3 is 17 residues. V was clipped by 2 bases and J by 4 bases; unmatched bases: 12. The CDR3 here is CASSELAGGVGFYGYTF. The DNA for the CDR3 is TGTGCCAGCAGTGAACTAGCAGGGGGCGTCGGTTTCTATGGCTACACCTTC.

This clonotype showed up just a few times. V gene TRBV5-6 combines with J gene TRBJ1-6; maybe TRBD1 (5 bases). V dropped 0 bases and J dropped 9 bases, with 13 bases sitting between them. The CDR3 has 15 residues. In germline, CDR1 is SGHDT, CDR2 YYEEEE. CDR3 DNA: TGTGCCAGCAGCTTGGGTGACAGTGTCGGTTCACCCCTCCACTTT. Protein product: CASSLGDSVGSPLHF.

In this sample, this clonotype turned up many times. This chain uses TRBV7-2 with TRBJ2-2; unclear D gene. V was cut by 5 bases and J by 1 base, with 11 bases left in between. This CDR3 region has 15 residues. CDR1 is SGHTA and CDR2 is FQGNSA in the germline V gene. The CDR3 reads CASSPGRLNTGELFF. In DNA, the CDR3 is TGTGCCAGCAGCCCCGGACGGCTGAACACCGGGGAGCTGTTTTTT.

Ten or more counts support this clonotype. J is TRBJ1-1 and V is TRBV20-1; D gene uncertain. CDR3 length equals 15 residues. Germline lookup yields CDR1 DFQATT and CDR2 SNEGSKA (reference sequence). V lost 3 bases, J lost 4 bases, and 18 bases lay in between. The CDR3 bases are TGCAGTGCTAGGGGGTTTGGAGGGCCGGGCACTGAAGCTTTCTTT. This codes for CSARGFGGPGTEAFF.

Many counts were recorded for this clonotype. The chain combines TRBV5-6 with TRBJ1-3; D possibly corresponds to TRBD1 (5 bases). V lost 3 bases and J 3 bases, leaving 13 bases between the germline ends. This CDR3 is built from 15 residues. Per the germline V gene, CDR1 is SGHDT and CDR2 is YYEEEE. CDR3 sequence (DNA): TGTGCCAGCAGCTCTATACCGGGACTTGGAAACACCATATATTTT. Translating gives CASSSIPGLGNTIYF.

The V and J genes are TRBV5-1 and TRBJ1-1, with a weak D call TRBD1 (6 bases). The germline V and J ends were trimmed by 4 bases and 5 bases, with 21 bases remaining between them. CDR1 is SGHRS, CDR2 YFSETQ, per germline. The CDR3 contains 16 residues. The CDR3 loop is CASSPPLQGFYTEAFF. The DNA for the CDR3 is TGCGCCAGCAGCCCACCCTTACAGGGATTTTATACTGAAGCTTTCTTT.

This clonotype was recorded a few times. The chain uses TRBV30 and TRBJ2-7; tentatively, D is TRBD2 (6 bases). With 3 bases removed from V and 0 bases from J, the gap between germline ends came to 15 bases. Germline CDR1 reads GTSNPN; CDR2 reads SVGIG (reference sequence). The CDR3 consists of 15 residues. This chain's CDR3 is CAWRVTGTSSYEQYF. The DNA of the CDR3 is TGTGCCTGGAGGGTTACCGGGACTTCCTCCTACGAGCAGTACTTC.

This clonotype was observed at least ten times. This CDR3 is CASSLVRAYEQYF. The CDR3, as DNA: TGTGCCAGCAGCTTAGTCCGTGCCTACGAGCAGTACTTC. The chain couples TRBV7-2 to TRBJ2-7; D unclear. Germline V gene sequence: CDR1 SGHTA, CDR2 FQGNSA. The CDR3 totals 13 residues. The V gene lost 1 base and the J gene lost 2 bases, with 6 bases spanning the gap.

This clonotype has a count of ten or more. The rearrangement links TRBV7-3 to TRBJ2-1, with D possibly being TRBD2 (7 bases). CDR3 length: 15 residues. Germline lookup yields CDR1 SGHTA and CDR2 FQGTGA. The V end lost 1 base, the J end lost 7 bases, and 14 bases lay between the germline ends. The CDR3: CASSLRGGVTNEQFF. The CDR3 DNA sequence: TGTGCCAGCAGCTTAAGGGGGGGCGTTACGAATGAGCAGTTCTTC.

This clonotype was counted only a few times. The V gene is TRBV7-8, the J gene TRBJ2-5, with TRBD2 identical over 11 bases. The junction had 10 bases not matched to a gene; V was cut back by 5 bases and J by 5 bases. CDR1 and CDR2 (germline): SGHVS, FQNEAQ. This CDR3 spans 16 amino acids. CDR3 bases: TGTGCCAGCAGCGAAACGACTAGCGGGATGGGGGAGACCCAGTACTTC. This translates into CASSETTSGMGETQYF.

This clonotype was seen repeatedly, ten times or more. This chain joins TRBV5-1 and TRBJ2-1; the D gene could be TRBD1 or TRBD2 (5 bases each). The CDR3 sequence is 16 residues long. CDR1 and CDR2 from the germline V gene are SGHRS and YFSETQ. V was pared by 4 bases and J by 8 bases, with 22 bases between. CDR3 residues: CASSTPTGLPSDEQFF. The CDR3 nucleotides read TGCGCCAGCAGCACCCCCACGGGGCTACCCTCGGATGAGCAGTTCTTC. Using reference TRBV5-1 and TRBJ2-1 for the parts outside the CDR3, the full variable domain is KAGVTQTPRYLIKTRGQQVTLSCSPISGHRSVSWYQQTPGQGLQFLFEYFSETQRNKGNFPGRFSGRQFSNSRSEMNVSTLELGDSALYLCASSTPTGLPSDEQFFGPGTRLTVL.

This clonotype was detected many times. The CDR3 sequence: CASSLQGLGHEQYF. CDR3 coding DNA: TGTGCCAGCAGTTTACAAGGGTTGGGTCACGAGCAGTACTTC. V usage is TRBV27 and J usage is TRBJ2-7, with D uncertain. The ends were cut back, 2 bases at V and 5 bases at J, with 13 bases in the middle. This CDR3 is 14 amino acids long. Germline assignment: CDR1 MNHEY and CDR2 SMNVEV (reference sequence).